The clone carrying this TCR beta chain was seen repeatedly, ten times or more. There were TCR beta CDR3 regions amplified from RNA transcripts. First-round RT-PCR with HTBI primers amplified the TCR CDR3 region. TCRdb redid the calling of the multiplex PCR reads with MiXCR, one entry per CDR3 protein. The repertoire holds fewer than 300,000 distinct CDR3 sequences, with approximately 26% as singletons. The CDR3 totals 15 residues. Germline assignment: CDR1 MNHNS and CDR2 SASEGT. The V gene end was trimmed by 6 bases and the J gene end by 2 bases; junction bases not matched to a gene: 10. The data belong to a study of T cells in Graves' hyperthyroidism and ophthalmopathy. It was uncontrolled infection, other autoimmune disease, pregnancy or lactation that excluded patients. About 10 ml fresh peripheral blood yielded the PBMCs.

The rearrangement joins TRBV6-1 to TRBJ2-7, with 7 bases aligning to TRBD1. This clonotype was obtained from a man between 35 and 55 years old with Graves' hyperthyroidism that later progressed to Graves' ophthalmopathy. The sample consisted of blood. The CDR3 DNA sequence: TGTGCCAGCAGCCTCCGACAGGGAACAACCTACGAGCAGTACTTC. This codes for CASSLRQGTTYEQYF.